A selection of T cell receptor beta chains follows, all from one sample in a study of CD8+ T cells in alopecia areata. Assay used: immunoSEQ multiplex PCR; TCRdb lists only in-frame clones, some missing. The sample records 100,000 to 150,000 clones, about 46% being singletons. This sample comprised CD8+ T cells sorted from blood, obtained at week 0. The receptor source for this set is a human donor with alopecia areata. Both conserved end residues are part of each CDR3. The order of the fields is V gene, J gene, clone size, D gene, CDR3 protein, CDR3 DNA. The D gene is left open where the match is weak. The size field is filled for only some rows; it gives once, few, many or a size class.

TRBV6-5	TRBJ2-6	NA	NA	CATMLSGANVLTF	TGTGCCACCATGCTCTCTGGGGCCAACGTCCTGACTTTC
TRBV6-1	TRBJ2-6	many	NA	CASSTTNSGANVLTF	TGTGCCAGCAGTACCACAAACTCTGGGGCCAACGTCCTGACTTTC
TRBV27	TRBJ2-5	NA	TRBD2	CASTSGGAGTQYF	TGTGCCAGCACTAGCGGGGGGGCCGGGACCCAGTACTTC
TRBV29-1	TRBJ2-5	few	NA	CSVGDGLAEETQYF	TGCAGCGTTGGGGATGGACTGGCCGAAGAGACCCAGTACTTC
TRBV29-1	TRBJ2-7	NA	NA	CSVIDRYEQYF	TGCAGCGTTATCGACAGGTACGAGCAGTACTTC
TRBV27	TRBJ1-1	NA	NA	CASSIVADTEAFF	TGTGCCAGCAGTATAGTGGCCGACACTGAAGCTTTCTTT
TRBV27	TRBJ1-2	NA	TRBD1	CASSPGQGAGGYTF	TGTGCCAGCAGCCCAGGACAGGGGGCAGGTGGCTACACCTTC
TRBV6-5	TRBJ2-3	many	NA	CASSYRPESTDTQYF	TGTGCCAGCAGTTACAGGCCTGAGAGCACAGATACGCAGTATTTT
TRBV6-5	TRBJ1-1	NA	NA	CASSYYGLNTEAFF	TGTGCCAGCAGTTACTACGGGCTGAACACTGAAGCTTTCTTT
TRBV5-6	TRBJ1-1	NA	NA	CASSLAENTEAFF	TGTGCCAGCAGCTTGGCGGAGAACACTGAAGCTTTCTTT
TRBV29-1	TRBJ1-2	NA	NA	CSVAGIGYTF	TGCAGCGTTGCCGGGATTGGCTACACCTTC
TRBV2	TRBJ1-5	NA	NA	CASSPGLQPQHF	TGTGCCAGCAGCCCGGGGCTCCAGCCCCAGCATTTT
TRBV4-2	TRBJ2-5	NA	NA	CASSQVEVLESETQYF	TGTGCCAGCAGCCAAGTCGAGGTCCTTGAGTCAGAGACCCAGTACTTC
TRBV4-1	TRBJ1-2	NA	TRBD1	CASSQALWTGDGYTF	TGCGCCAGCAGCCAGGCTCTCTGGACAGGGGATGGCTACACCTTC
TRBV4-1	TRBJ2-7	few	TRBD1	CASRPTPGQGTRTYEQYF	TGCGCCAGTCGACCGACGCCGGGACAGGGAACCCGAACCTACGAGCAGTACTTC
TRBV5-1	TRBJ2-2	NA	NA	CASTDRGPGELFF	TGCGCCAGCACAGACCGTGGACCCGGGGAGCTGTTTTTT
TRBV30	TRBJ2-7	NA	TRBD1	CAWSSGTGTYEQYF	TGTGCCTGGAGTTCCGGGACAGGAACCTACGAGCAGTACTTC
TRBV13	TRBJ2-7	NA	NA	CASSLAGGGYYEQYF	TGTGCCAGCAGCTTAGCCGGGGGCGGATACTACGAGCAGTACTTC
TRBV6-5	TRBJ1-5	NA	NA	CASSGTATEPQHF	TGTGCCAGCAGTGGGACGGCCACGGAGCCCCAGCATTTT
TRBV27	TRBJ2-1	few	NA	CASSLQMSYNEQFF	TGTGCCAGCAGTTTACAGATGTCCTACAATGAGCAGTTCTTC
TRBV9	TRBJ1-2	NA	NA	CASSVGARDYGYTF	TGTGCCAGCAGCGTAGGCGCCCGGGACTATGGCTACACCTTC
TRBV30	TRBJ2-5	NA	NA	CAWSVLLGGSPTQYF	TGTGCCTGGAGTGTACTTTTAGGGGGGTCCCCGACCCAGTACTTC
TRBV12-5	TRBJ2-1	few	TRBD2	CAGGTSATNEQFF	TGTGCTGGTGGGACTAGCGCGACCAATGAGCAGTTCTTC
TRBV7-6	TRBJ2-7	NA	NA	CASGGDSYEQYF	TGTGCCAGCGGGGGCGACTCCTACGAGCAGTACTTC
TRBV5-6	TRBJ1-6	NA	NA	CASSLDSQALHF	TGTGCCAGCAGCTTGGACAGTCAGGCCCTCCACTTT
TRBV5-6	TRBJ2-1	NA	NA	CASSLGDNEQFF	TGTGCCAGCAGCTTGGGGGACAATGAGCAGTTCTTC
TRBV14	TRBJ2-7	NA	NA	CASSQGGAHEQYF	TGTGCCAGCAGCCAAGGGGGGGCCCACGAGCAGTACTTC
TRBV7-9	TRBJ2-3	once	NA	CASSFRQDITDTQYF	TGTGCCAGCAGCTTTCGACAGGACATAACAGATACGCAGTATTTT
TRBV7-9	TRBJ2-5	NA	TRBD2	CASLERGGRQETQYF	TGTGCCAGCCTAGAGCGGGGGGGTCGGCAAGAGACCCAGTACTTC
TRBV5-6	TRBJ1-6	once	NA	CASSLGDAIIQPLHF	TGTGCCAGCAGTTTGGGCGACGCTATAATTCAACCCCTCCACTTT
TRBV29-1	TRBJ1-1	NA	TRBD1	CSVEDPGTGNTEAFF	TGCAGCGTTGAAGATCCGGGGACAGGGAACACTGAAGCTTTCTTT
TRBV11-1	TRBJ2-7	NA	NA	CASSLENRGYEQYF	TGTGCCAGCAGCTTAGAGAACCGGGGTTACGAGCAGTACTTC
TRBV7-8	TRBJ2-5	NA	NA	CASSLAPIQETQYF	TGTGCCAGCAGCTTAGCCCCGATTCAAGAGACCCAGTACTTC
TRBV6-5	TRBJ1-2	NA	NA	CASSYYPDSNYGYTF	TGTGCCAGCAGTTACTACCCCGACTCTAACTATGGCTACACCTTC
TRBV5-6	TRBJ2-7	NA	TRBD1	CASSATGKEQYF	TGTGCCAGCAGCGCGACAGGGAAAGAGCAGTACTTC
TRBV29-1	TRBJ2-7	NA	NA	CSVEQGSMYEQYF	TGCAGCGTTGAACAGGGGTCCATGTACGAGCAGTACTTC
TRBV27	TRBJ1-1	once	NA	CASTQHPNTEAFF	TGTGCCAGCACCCAACACCCGAACACTGAAGCTTTCTTT
TRBV9	TRBJ2-7	NA	TRBD2	CASSPGAGVSYEQYF	TGTGCCAGCAGCCCGGGAGCGGGGGTTTCCTACGAGCAGTACTTC
TRBV19	TRBJ1-1	NA	NA	CATAPTGMDTEAFF	TGTGCCACTGCCCCCACAGGGATGGACACTGAAGCTTTCTTT
TRBV5-6	TRBJ2-1	once	NA	CASSLADYNEQFF	TGTGCCAGCAGCTTGGCAGATTACAATGAGCAGTTCTTC
TRBV6-5	TRBJ2-7	few	TRBD1	CASSSGQGVVEQYF	TGTGCCAGCAGTTCCGGACAGGGGGTGGTCGAGCAGTACTTC
TRBV29-1	TRBJ1-2	NA	TRBD1	CSGGTGSYGYTF	TGCAGCGGAGGGACAGGGTCCTATGGCTACACCTTC